Listed below are T cell receptor beta chains from one sample, sequenced in a study of T-cell reconstitution after alpha-beta-depleted transplantation in children. TCRdb reanalysed the PCR reads using MiXCR and keeps one entry per CDR3 protein. The profile shows about a million distinct CDR3 sequences, less than 30% of them singletons. This sample comprised PBMCs, mostly from graft donor cells, obtained 360 days after TCRalphabeta/CD19-depleted stem cell transplant. All receptors derive from a boy younger than two who had a stem cell transplant for SCID, so the T cells may come from the graft donor. The CDR3 runs from the conserved cysteine through the conserved F or W. A D gene is named only where the DNA matches it firmly. For some rows the clone size is stated as once, few or many, or as a class when expanded; others skip it.

clone_size j_call v_call d_call cdr3_aa cdr3_nt
. TRBJ2-2 TRBV4-1 . CASSQDYGAPEDERELFF TGCGCCAGCAGCCAAGATTACGGGGCCCCGGAGGACGAGCGGGAGCTGTTTTTT
. TRBJ2-5 TRBV4-1 TRBD2 CASSPLGLEETQYF TGCGCCAGCAGCCCCCTTGGACTAGAAGAGACCCAGTACTTC
. TRBJ1-1 TRBV5-1 . CASTQTVLNTEAFF TGCGCCAGCACCCAGACAGTCCTGAACACTGAAGCTTTCTTT
. TRBJ2-7 TRBV5-6 . CASSWWWGRTYEQYF TGTGCCAGCAGCTGGTGGTGGGGAAGGACCTACGAGCAGTACTTC
many TRBJ2-7 TRBV9 . CATDTRSLYEQYF TGTGCCACCGACACCCGATCCCTCTACGAGCAGTACTTC
. TRBJ2-7 TRBV25-1 TRBD1 CASSGPPDRVENEQYF TGTGCCAGCAGTGGCCCCCCCGACAGGGTCGAGAACGAGCAGTACTTC
few TRBJ2-7 TRBV7-8 . CASSSWTAPLSEQYF TGTGCCAGCAGCTCTTGGACAGCTCCCCTCAGCGAGCAGTACTTC
. TRBJ1-1 TRBV7-6 . CASSLSSLAEAFF TGTGCCAGCAGCTTATCAAGTCTGGCTGAAGCTTTCTTT
few TRBJ1-1 TRBV6-2/TRBV6-3 . CASRPPTVNTEAFF TGTGCCAGCCGACCTCCTACAGTAAACACTGAAGCTTTCTTT
. TRBJ1-1 TRBV7-6 . CASILAIGRLEMNTEAFF TGTGCCAGCATCTTAGCTATTGGACGGTTGGAAATGAACACTGAAGCTTTCTTT
. TRBJ2-2 TRBV4-1 TRBD2 CASSQGWLAGGRTGELFF TGCGCCAGCAGCCAAGGTTGGCTAGCGGGGGGGCGAACCGGGGAGCTGTTTTTT